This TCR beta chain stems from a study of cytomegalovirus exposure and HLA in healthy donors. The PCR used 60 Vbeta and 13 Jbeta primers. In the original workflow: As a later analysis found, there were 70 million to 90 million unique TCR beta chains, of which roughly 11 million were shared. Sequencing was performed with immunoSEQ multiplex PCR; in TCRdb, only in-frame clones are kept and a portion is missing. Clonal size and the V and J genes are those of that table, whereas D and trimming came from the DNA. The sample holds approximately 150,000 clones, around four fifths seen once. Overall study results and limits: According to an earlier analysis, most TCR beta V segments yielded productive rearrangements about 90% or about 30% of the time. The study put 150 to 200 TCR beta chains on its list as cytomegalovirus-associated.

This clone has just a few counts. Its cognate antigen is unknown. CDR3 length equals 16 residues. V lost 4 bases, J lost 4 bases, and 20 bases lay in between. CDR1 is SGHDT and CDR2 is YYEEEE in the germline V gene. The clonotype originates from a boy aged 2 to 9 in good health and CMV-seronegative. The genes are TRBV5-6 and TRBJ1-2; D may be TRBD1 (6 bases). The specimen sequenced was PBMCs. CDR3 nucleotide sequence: TGTGCCAGCAGCCCCGGGAGGGGGGAATCGGGCTATGGCTACACCTTC. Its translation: CASSPGRGESGYGYTF.